This T cell receptor beta chain was identified during a study of cytomegalovirus exposure and HLA in healthy donors. The CDR3 contains 15 residues. The germline V and J ends were trimmed by 5 bases and 0 bases, with 12 bases remaining between them. The V gene's germline CDR1 is SGHAT and CDR2 FQNNGV. The study ran its PCR with 60 Vbeta and 13 Jbeta primers. Sequencing used immunoSEQ multiplex PCR; TCRdb keeps in-frame clones, though not all of them. The sample lists approximately 190,000 clones; about 90% were seen once. The receptor comes from a boy aged 2 to 9 in good health and CMV-seronegative. This rearrangement joins TRBV11-2 to TRBJ2-3; no reliable D call. The sequencing input was PBMCs. In DNA, the CDR3 is TGTGCCAGCAGCCCGCTGGGCCTTAGCACAGATACGCAGTATTTT. Translating gives CASSPLGLSTDTQYF.